The 32 T cell receptor beta chains given below trace back to one sample, sequenced in a study of human T cells and chemical hapten exposure. Time point meaning: patch test 2, 6 weeks after DPC sensitization. Treatment noted: therapeutic diphenylcyclopropenone sensitization with weekly scalp DPC. TCRdb re-derived calls from the RACE reads in MiXCR, one entry per CDR3 protein. The table shows over 70,000 distinct CDR3 sequences, with about 9% occurring only once. The source was whole blood, collected in connection with sensitization to the hapten diphenylcyclopropenone (DPC). The receptors originated from a woman aged 50 to 65 with alopecia areata. Some clones in this sample may be carry-over from other donors' samples.

The rearrangement uses TRBV6-1 and TRBJ1-5; D is perhaps TRBD1 (5 bases). CDR1 and CDR2 (germline): MNHNS, SASEGT. V lost 6 bases, J lost 7 bases, and 13 bases lay in between. The CDR3 has 13 amino acids. The CDR3 region is CASRLRVEQPQHF. CDR3 DNA: TGTGCCAGCAGGCTCAGGGTTGAACAGCCCCAGCATTTT.

Only a few counts were recorded for this clonotype. V gene TRBV7-2 combines with J gene TRBJ2-3, with D perhaps matching TRBD2 (7 bases). CDR3 length: 14 residues. V lost 0 bases and J 8 bases, leaving 12 bases between the germline ends. Germline values: CDR1 SGHTA, CDR2 FQGNSA. Here the CDR3 DNA reads TGTGCCAGCAGCTTAGCGGGGGGGCCGGGTACGCAGTATTTT. Encoded protein: CASSLAGGPGTQYF.

The chain is built from TRBV10-3 and TRBJ2-3, with 8 bases aligning to TRBD1. J was trimmed by 1 base and V by 3 bases; bases with no gene match: 3. The CDR3 has 15 residues. Germline CDR1 and CDR2: ENHRY and SYGVKD. CDR3 sequence: CAISDPGQGTDTQYF. The CDR3 nucleotides read TGTGCCATCAGTGATCCGGGACAGGGCACAGATACGCAGTATTTT.

This clonotype was observed a handful of times. The genes are TRBV6-5 and TRBJ2-7; 9 nucleotides align to TRBD1. Germline V gene sequence: CDR1 MNHEY, CDR2 SVGAGI. The ends lost 5 bases at V and 5 bases at J; junction bases unmatched: 7. This CDR3 has 14 residues. The CDR3 loop is CASSPWTGANEQYF. The DNA of the CDR3 is TGTGCCAGCAGTCCCTGGACAGGGGCAAACGAGCAGTACTTC.

This clonotype appeared a few times. For the CDR3, the DNA is TGCAGTGCTAGAGTCGGGGACAGCCTCTACGAGCAGTACTTC. Its translation: CSARVGDSLYEQYF. The chain joins TRBV20-1 to TRBJ2-7, with 7 bases aligning to TRBD1. The germline gives CDR1 DFQATT, CDR2 SNEGSKA (reference sequence). After removal of 1 base from V and 3 bases from J, the junction contained 6 bases not matched to a gene. The CDR3 has 14 amino acids.

The chain links TRBV12-3 or TRBV12-4 to TRBJ2-3, with D tentatively TRBD2 (6 bases). This CDR3 is 13 amino acids long. The V and J ends lost 3 bases and 7 bases respectively, with 11 bases between them. The CDR3 DNA is TGTGCCAGCAGTTTGACTAGTTTGTATACGCAGTATTTT. Its translation: CASSLTSLYTQYF.

The gene calls are TRBV2 and TRBJ2-2; D is possibly TRBD2 (6 bases). The germline CDR1 and CDR2 sequences are SNHLY and FYNNEI. The CDR3 contains 14 residues. Trimming removed 11 bases from V and 4 bases from J, with 17 bases in between. The CDR3: CAGRGGVGTGELFF. CDR3 nucleotide sequence: TGTGCCGGCCGAGGAGGGGTGGGCACCGGGGAGCTGTTTTTT.

V usage is TRBV3-1 and J usage is TRBJ1-1; D gene ambiguous. This CDR3 is 12 amino acids long. Germline-derived CDR1 and CDR2 are LGHDT and YNNKEL (reference sequence). V lost 4 bases and J lost 2, with 5 bases in between. CDR3 nucleotides: TGTGCCAGCAGCCTAAGAAACACTGAAGCTTTCTTT. It specifies CASSLRNTEAFF.

This clonotype was seen at least ten times. The chain has TRBV6-5 and TRBJ1-6, with TRBD1 identical over 9 bases. Trimming took 5 bases from V and 5 from J; bases not matched to a gene: 4. The length of the CDR3 is 15 residues. The germline V gene encodes CDR1 MNHEY and CDR2 SVGAGI. CDR3 DNA: TGTGCCAGCAGTCAGGGGGACAGGGATAATTCACCCCTCCACTTT. Protein sequence: CASSQGDRDNSPLHF.

The genes are TRBV12-3 or TRBV12-4 and TRBJ1-1; D gene ambiguous. V lost 0 bases, J lost 8 bases, and 4 bases lay in between. The CDR3 contains 11 residues. This chain's CDR3 is CASSLAREAFF. The CDR3 region has the DNA TGTGCCAGCAGTTTAGCCAGGGAAGCTTTCTTT.

In this sample, this clonotype turned up many times. The V gene is TRBV5-1, the J gene TRBJ1-1; possible D gene TRBD1, 5 bases. Trimming stripped 5 bases from V and 5 bases from J, with 13 bases between. This CDR3 is 13 amino acids long. Germline V gene sequence: CDR1 SGHRS, CDR2 YFSETQ. CDR3 sequence reads: CASSGTGSTEAFF. CDR3 sequence (DNA): TGCGCCAGCAGTGGGACTGGGAGTACTGAAGCTTTCTTT.

The genes are TRBV30 and TRBJ1-4, with D hard to call. This CDR3 spans 11 amino acids. CDR1 is GTSNPN, CDR2 SVGIG, per germline (reference sequence). V was pared by 8 bases and J by 4 bases, with 8 bases between. DNA for the CDR3: TGTGCCATCCACAGTAATGAAAAACTGTTTTTT. Protein: CAIHSNEKLFF. The full variable domain, rest sourced from reference TRBV30 and TRBJ1-4, is SQTIHQWPATLVQPVGSPLSLECTVEGTSNPNLYWYRQAAGRGLQLLFYSVGIGQISSEVPQNLSASRPQDRQFILSSKKLLLSDSGFYLCAIHSNEKLFFGSGTQLSVL.

V is TRBV28 and J is TRBJ2-1; 11 bases match TRBD2. The ends lost 5 bases at V and 6 bases at J; junction bases unmatched: 12. Germline CDR1 is MDHEN and CDR2 is SYDVKM. This CDR3 comprises 17 residues. The CDR3 coding sequence is TGTGCCAGCAGTCCCCGGAAGACTAGCGGGAATACCAATGAGCAGTTCTTC. It translates to CASSPRKTSGNTNEQFF.

In regard to this clonotype: A read error may be the cause here, since a much bigger clone is one base away. The gene calls are TRBV20-1 and TRBJ2-7; TRBD1 agrees at 9 bases. V was pared by 0 bases and J by 5 bases, with 8 bases of the junction left unmatched. This CDR3 has 15 amino acids. The germline CDR1 and CDR2 sequences are DFQATT and SNEGSKA (reference sequence). CDR3: CSARDTGGARDEQYF. The CDR3 nucleotides are TGCAGTGCTAGAGATACAGGGGGCGCTCGGGACGAGCAGTACTTC.

J is TRBJ1-2 and V is TRBV14; perhaps TRBD1 as D (5 bases). The CDR3 spans 13 residues. V lost 2 bases and J lost 4, with 8 bases in between. Per germline, CDR1 SGHDN and CDR2 FVKESK. For the CDR3, the DNA is TGTGCCAGCAGCCAACGTGGGGCCTATGGCTACACCTTC. Translated: CASSQRGAYGYTF.

The V gene is TRBV9, the J gene TRBJ2-7; D possibly matches TRBD1 or TRBD2 (5 bases each). The CDR3 is 16 residues long. Germline CDR1 is SGDLS and CDR2 is YYNGEE. V was clipped by 0 bases and J by 2 bases, with 15 bases between them. Here the CDR3 DNA reads TGTGCCAGCAGCGTAGGGGACCTAGGTCCCACCTACGAGCAGTACTTC. This codes for CASSVGDLGPTYEQYF.

V and J are TRBV13 and TRBJ1-6, with TRBD1 matching 7 bases. With 3 bases clipped from V and 7 bases from J, the junction kept 6 bases outside the gene matches. There are 15 residues in the CDR3. Germline loops: CDR1 PRHDT, CDR2 FYEKMQ (reference sequence). Here the CDR3 reads CASSFETGQNSPLHF. CDR3 DNA sequence: TGTGCCAGCAGCTTCGAGACAGGGCAGAATTCACCCCTCCACTTT.

About this clonotype itself: The final CDR3 position lacks the conserved phenylalanine or tryptophan, pointing to a likely read error. The genes are TRBV6-2 or TRBV6-3 and TRBJ1-1; D gene unclear. V gave up 2 bases and J gave up 5 bases, with 6 bases separating them. Germline CDR1 and CDR2: MNHEY and SVGEGT. The CDR3 spans 12 residues. The CDR3 DNA reads TGTGCCAGCAGTTACGGGTATACTGAAGCTTTCCTT. Encoded protein: CASSYGYTEAFL.

In its sample, this clonotype was seen many times. The J gene is TRBJ1-1, the V gene TRBV4-1; D gene uncertain. The germline CDR1 and CDR2 sequences are MGHRA and YSYEKL. V gave up 3 bases and J gave up 3 bases, with 11 bases separating them. This CDR3 region has 14 residues. CDR3 amino acids: CASSQLLVHTEAFF. In DNA form, the CDR3 reads TGCGCCAGCAGCCAGCTCCTAGTGCACACTGAAGCTTTCTTT.

The sample holds many counts of this clonotype. This sequence joins TRBV19 and TRBJ2-4; 7 bases agree with TRBD2. V dropped 4 bases and J dropped 1; count of bases not matched to a gene: 10. CDR3 length: 17 amino acids. Germline V gene lookup returns CDR1 LNHDA and CDR2 SQIVND (reference sequence). CDR3 in amino acids: CASSRGGDAAAKNIQYF. CDR3 nucleotide sequence: TGTGCCAGTAGTAGGGGGGGGGACGCAGCGGCCAAAAACATTCAGTACTTC.

Only a few counts were recorded for this clonotype. The V and J genes are TRBV7-3 and TRBJ2-2; no firm D call. Germline V gene data show CDR1 as SGHTA and CDR2 as FQGTGA. This CDR3 is 13 amino acids long. V lost 5 bases, J lost 3 bases, and 7 bases lay in between. The CDR3: CASSPKYTGELFF. The CDR3 DNA sequence: TGTGCCAGCAGCCCCAAATACACCGGGGAGCTGTTTTTT.

This chain connects TRBV6-1 to TRBJ2-3; tentatively, D is TRBD1 (5 bases). The CDR3 contains 15 residues. From germline, CDR1 is MNHNS and CDR2 SASEGT. Trimming took off 2 bases at V and 5 bases at J, with 14 bases between the two ends. Here the CDR3 reads CASSEYYGAGDTQYF. The CDR3 nucleotides are TGTGCCAGCAGTGAATACTATGGGGCCGGAGATACGCAGTATTTT.

The chain combines TRBV27 with TRBJ2-3; perhaps TRBD2 as D (5 bases). The germline V and J ends were trimmed by 7 bases and 0 bases, with 8 bases remaining between them. From germline, CDR1 is MNHEY and CDR2 SMNVEV (reference sequence). The CDR3 length is 13 residues. The chain's CDR3 is CASTLASTDTQYF. Written as DNA, the CDR3 is TGTGCCAGCACGCTAGCTAGCACAGATACGCAGTATTTT.

This clonotype was found many times. The gene calls are TRBV24-1 and TRBJ1-5; D is unclear. There are 13 residues in the CDR3. Germline values: CDR1 KGHDR, CDR2 SFDVKD. Trimming took 4 bases from V and 0 from J, leaving 3 bases between them. The CDR3 DNA follows: TGTGCCACCAGTGACCGTAGCAATCAGCCCCAGCATTTT. Its translation: CATSDRSNQPQHF.

The chain combines TRBV18 with TRBJ2-7; TRBD1 matches at 9 bases. Germline CDR1 is KGHSH and CDR2 is LQKENI. The CDR3 has 15 amino acids. V lost 4 bases to trimming and J lost 4 bases; unmatched junction nucleotides: 8. The CDR3 is CASSQNRGREYEQYF. The CDR3 bases are TGTGCCAGCTCACAAAACAGGGGGCGCGAATACGAGCAGTACTTC.

The chain carries TRBV11-2 and TRBJ2-7; no clear D gene. The CDR3 consists of 15 residues. The V end lost 6 bases, the J end lost 7 bases, and 22 bases lay between the germline ends. Germline V gene lookup returns CDR1 SGHAT and CDR2 FQNNGV. The CDR3 loop is CASSSIPGPGREQYF. Written as DNA, the CDR3 is TGTGCCAGCAGTTCGATTCCCGGACCCGGTCGGGAGCAGTACTTC.

This sequence joins TRBV9 and TRBJ2-3; D gene ambiguous. The CDR3 covers 15 residues. Per germline, CDR1 SGDLS and CDR2 YYNGEE. V shed 0 bases and J shed 2 bases, with 10 bases lying between them. The CDR3 nucleotides are TGTGCCAGCAGCGTAGGGGCGTCCCCCACAGATACGCAGTATTTT. This encodes CASSVGASPTDTQYF.

This clonotype was counted many times. The chain combines TRBV10-1 with TRBJ1-6; TRBD1 might be the D (5 bases). From germline, CDR1 is WNHNN and CDR2 SYGVQD (reference sequence). The CDR3 has 12 amino acids. Trimming cost V 10 bases and J 7 bases, with 11 bases left between them. The CDR3 nucleotides read TGCGCCACCGGACGGGGGAATTCACCCCTCCACTTT. Translation gives CATGRGNSPLHF.

This chain connects TRBV30 to TRBJ1-6; D not resolved. The CDR3 has 16 amino acids. Trimming took off 0 bases at V and 0 bases at J, with 9 bases between the two ends. Germline V gene lookup returns CDR1 GTSNPN and CDR2 SVGIG (reference sequence). The CDR3 spells CAWSVPLSSYNSPLHF. In DNA, the CDR3 is TGTGCCTGGAGTGTCCCTCTGAGCTCCTATAATTCACCCCTCCACTTT.

This clonotype was picked up many times. This rearrangement joins TRBV21-1 to TRBJ2-7; TRBD2 reflects the table's D call only, with no check against the DNA. TRBV21-1 is tagged as a pseudogene. The CDR3 runs 16 residues. In nucleotides, the CDR3 is TGTGCCAGCAGCCCCTTCTCAGAGGGAGGGCCCCACGAGCAGTACTTC. Translating it yields CASSPFSEGGPHEQYF.

This clonotype showed up many times. V is TRBV5-1 and J is TRBJ1-4; no reliable D call. The CDR3 is made up of 16 amino acids. From germline, CDR1 is SGHRS and CDR2 YFSETQ. Trimming shortened V by 0 bases and J by 8 bases, and 17 bases separated the two germline ends. CDR3 bases: TGCGCCAGCAGCTTGGCGGCGGGGTCTCCGTACGAAAAACTGTTTTTT. It specifies CASSLAAGSPYEKLFF.

This clonotype was recorded a few times. The CDR3 nucleotides are TGTGCCAGCAGCGTTACAGGGGGCTTGGGCAATGAGCAGTTCTTC. Its translation: CASSVTGGLGNEQFF. This sequence joins TRBV7-9 and TRBJ2-1, with 9 bases that match TRBD1. The germline V gene has CDR1 SEHNR and CDR2 FQNEAQ (reference sequence). J was trimmed by 6 bases and V by 5 bases; bases with no gene match: 8. This CDR3 is built from 15 residues. The whole variable domain, filled in from reference TRBV7-9 and TRBJ2-1, reads DTGVSQNPRHKITKRGQNVTFRCDPISEHNRLYWYRQTLGQGPEFLTYFQNEAQLEKSRLLSDRFSAERPKGSFSTLEIQRTEQGDSAMYLCASSVTGGLGNEQFFGPGTRLTVL.